This TCR beta chain was sequenced during a study of follicular helper T cells after annual influenza vaccination. Concerning this clone: Its matching antigen is unknown.

Using immunoSEQ multiplex PCR, the repertoire was profiled, and TCRdb retains in-frame clones only, with some absent. Altogether some 6,200 clones are present, 80% to 85% being singletons, with the ten largest covering around 0.6%. Time point described: 2015-2016 season, 7 days after influenza vaccination. Adults were given seasonal inactivated influenza vaccine, and blood CD4 subsets were sorted before and after vaccination. V lost 7 bases to trimming and J lost 1 base; unmatched junction nucleotides: 6. This CDR3 spans 15 amino acids. Germline V gives CDR1 MNHEY, CDR2 SVGAGI. Notes on the study in general: Only about 9-21% of analyzed cells yielded productive TCRB sequences.

The origin of this receptor is an adult who received the influenza vaccine. This sequence joins TRBV6-5 and TRBJ1-1; 10 positions agree with TRBD1. The sample consisted of CXCR5- memory CD4+ T cells sorted from blood, taken 7 days after influenza vaccination. CDR3 DNA: TGTGCCAGCATCATGACAGGGGGCAGGAACACTGAAGCTTTCTTT. It translates to CASIMTGGRNTEAFF.